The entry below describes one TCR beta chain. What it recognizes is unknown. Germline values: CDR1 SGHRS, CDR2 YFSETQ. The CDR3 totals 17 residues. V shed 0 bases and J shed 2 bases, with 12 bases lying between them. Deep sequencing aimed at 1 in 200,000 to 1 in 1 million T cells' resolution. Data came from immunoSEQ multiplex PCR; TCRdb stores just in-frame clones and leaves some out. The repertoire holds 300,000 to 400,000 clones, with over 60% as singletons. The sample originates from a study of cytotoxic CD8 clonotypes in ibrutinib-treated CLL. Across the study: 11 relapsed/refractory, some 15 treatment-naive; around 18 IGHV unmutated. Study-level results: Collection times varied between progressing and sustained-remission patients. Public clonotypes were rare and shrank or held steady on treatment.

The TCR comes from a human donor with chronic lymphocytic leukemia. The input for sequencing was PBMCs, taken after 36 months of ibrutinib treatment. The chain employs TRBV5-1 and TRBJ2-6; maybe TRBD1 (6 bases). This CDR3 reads CASSLVGGRTGANVLTF. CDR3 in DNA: TGCGCCAGCAGCTTGGTTGGGGGCAGGACTGGGGCCAACGTCCTGACTTTC.